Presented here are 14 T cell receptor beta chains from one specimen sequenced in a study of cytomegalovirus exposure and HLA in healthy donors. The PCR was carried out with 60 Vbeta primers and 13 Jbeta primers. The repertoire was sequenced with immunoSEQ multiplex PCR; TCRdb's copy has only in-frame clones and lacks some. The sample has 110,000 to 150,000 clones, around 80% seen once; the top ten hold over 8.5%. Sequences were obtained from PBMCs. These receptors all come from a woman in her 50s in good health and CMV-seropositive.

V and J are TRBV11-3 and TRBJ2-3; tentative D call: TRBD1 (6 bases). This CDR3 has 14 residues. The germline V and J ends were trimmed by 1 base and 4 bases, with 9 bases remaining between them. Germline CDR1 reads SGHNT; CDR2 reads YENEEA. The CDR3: CASSLGQASDTQYF. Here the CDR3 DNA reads TGTGCCAGCAGCTTAGGACAGGCGTCAGATACGCAGTATTTT.

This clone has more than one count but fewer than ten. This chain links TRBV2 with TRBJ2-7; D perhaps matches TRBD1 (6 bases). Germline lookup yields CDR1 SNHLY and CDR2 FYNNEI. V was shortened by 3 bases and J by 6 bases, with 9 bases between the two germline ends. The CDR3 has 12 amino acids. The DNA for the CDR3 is TGTGCCAGCAGTGATCTAGGGGGCGAGCAGTACTTC. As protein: CASSDLGGEQYF.

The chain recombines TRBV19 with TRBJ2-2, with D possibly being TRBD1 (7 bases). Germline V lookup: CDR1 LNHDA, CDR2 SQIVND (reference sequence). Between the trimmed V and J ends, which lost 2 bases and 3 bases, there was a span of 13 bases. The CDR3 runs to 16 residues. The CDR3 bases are TGTGCCAGTAGTATACCCAGGGGGGTAGACACCGGGGAGCTGTTTTTT. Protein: CASSIPRGVDTGELFF.

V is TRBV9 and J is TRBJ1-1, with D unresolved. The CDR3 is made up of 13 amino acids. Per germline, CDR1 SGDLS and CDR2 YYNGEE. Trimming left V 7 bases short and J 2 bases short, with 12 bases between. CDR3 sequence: CASATDHNTEAFF. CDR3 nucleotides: TGTGCCAGCGCTACAGACCATAACACTGAAGCTTTCTTT.

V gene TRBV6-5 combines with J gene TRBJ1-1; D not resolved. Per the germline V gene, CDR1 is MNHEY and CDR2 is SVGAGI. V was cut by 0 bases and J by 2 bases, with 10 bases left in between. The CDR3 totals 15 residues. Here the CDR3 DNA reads TGTGCCAGCAGTTACTCGAGTACGCCTAACACTGAAGCTTTCTTT. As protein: CASSYSSTPNTEAFF.

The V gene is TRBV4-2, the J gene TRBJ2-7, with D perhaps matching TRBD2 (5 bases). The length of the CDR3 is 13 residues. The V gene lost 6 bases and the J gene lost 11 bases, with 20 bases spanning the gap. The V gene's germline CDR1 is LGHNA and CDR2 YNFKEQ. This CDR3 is CASRNRMAQEEYF. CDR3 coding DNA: TGTGCCAGCAGGAACCGTATGGCCCAGGAGGAGTACTTC.

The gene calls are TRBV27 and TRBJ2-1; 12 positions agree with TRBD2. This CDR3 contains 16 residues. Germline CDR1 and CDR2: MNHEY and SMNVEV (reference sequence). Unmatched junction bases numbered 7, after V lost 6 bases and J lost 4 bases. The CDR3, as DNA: TGTGCCAGCAGCCCACTAGCGGGGGGATATTACAATGAGCAGTTCTTC. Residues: CASSPLAGGYYNEQFF.

CDR3 amino acids: CASSVAGGRTQYF. CDR3 coding DNA: TGTGCCAGCAGTGTGGCGGGGGGGCGTACGCAGTATTTT. The rearrangement uses TRBV25-1 and TRBJ2-3; 9 nucleotides align to TRBD2. The trim removed 4 bases at V and 8 bases at J, leaving 4 bases unmatched. The CDR3 consists of 13 residues. Looked up from germline, CDR1 is MGHDK and CDR2 is SYGVNS.

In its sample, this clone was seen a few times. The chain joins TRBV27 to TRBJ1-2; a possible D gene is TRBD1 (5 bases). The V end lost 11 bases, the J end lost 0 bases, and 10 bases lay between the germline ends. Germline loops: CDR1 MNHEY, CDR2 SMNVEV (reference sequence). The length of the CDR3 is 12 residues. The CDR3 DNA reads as TGTGCCTTACAGGCCGCTAACTATGGCTACACCTTC. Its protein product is CALQAANYGYTF.

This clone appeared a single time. Here the CDR3 reads CASSARGLATDTQYF. The DNA of the CDR3 is TGTGCCAGCAGTGCCAGGGGGTTGGCCACAGATACGCAGTATTTT. This chain joins TRBV28 and TRBJ2-3, with TRBD1 identical over 7 bases. This CDR3 spans 15 amino acids. Unmatched junction bases numbered 7, after V lost 5 bases and J lost 2 bases. CDR1 and CDR2 from the germline V gene are MDHEN and SYDVKM. Using reference TRBV28 and TRBJ2-3 for the parts outside the CDR3, the full variable domain is DVKVTQSSRYLVKRTGEKVFLECVQDMDHENMFWYRQDPGLGLRLIYFSYDVKMKEKGDIPEGYSVSREKKERFSLILESASTNQTSMYLCASSARGLATDTQYFGPGTRLTVL.

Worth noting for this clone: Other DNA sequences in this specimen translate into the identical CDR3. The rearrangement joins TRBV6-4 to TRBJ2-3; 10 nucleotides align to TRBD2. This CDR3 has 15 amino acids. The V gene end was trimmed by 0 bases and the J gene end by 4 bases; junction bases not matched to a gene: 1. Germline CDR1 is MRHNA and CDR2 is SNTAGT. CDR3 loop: CASSDSAGGPDTQYF. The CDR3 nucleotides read TGTGCCAGCAGTGACTCAGCGGGGGGGCCAGATACGCAGTATTTT.

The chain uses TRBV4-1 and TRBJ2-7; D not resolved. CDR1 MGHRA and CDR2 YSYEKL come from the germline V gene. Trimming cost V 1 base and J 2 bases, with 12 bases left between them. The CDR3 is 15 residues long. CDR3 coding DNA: TGCGCCAGCAGCCAAGTGTCTGCCGGTACCTACGAGCAGTACTTC. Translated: CASSQVSAGTYEQYF.

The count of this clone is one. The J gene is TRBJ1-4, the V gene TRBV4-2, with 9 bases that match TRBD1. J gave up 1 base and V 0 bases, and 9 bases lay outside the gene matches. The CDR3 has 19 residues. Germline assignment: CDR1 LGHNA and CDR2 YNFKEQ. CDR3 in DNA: TGTGCCAGCAGCCAAGATCCCACCGGACAGGGGAGAACTAATGAAAAACTGTTTTTT. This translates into CASSQDPTGQGRTNEKLFF.

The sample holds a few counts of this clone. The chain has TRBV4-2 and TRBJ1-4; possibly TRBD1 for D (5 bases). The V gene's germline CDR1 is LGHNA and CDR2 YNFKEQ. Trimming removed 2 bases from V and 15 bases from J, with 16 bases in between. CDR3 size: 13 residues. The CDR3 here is CASSQISGVILFF. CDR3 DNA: TGTGCCAGCAGCCAAATCTCGGGGGTTATATTGTTTTTT.